The clone carrying this T cell receptor (beta chain) was seen many times. This CDR3 contains 12 residues. V dropped 6 bases and J dropped 5 bases, with 13 bases sitting between them. Germline CDR1 and CDR2: DFQATT and SNEGSKA (reference sequence). This sample was included in a study of Graves' ophthalmopathy and Graves' hyperthyroidism. Beta-chain TCR CDR3 regions were amplified from RNA transcripts. The first round was an RT-PCR with HTBI primers, and the second round was a multiplex PCR. TCRdb reprocessed the multiplex PCR reads with MiXCR, giving one entry per CDR3 protein. The sample contains 660,000 or so distinct CDR3 sequences, 35% to 45% of which appear only once. Ophthalmopathy-affected donors exhibited moderate-to-severe activity, CAS ≥3, NOSPECS ≥4, and duration under 3 months. PBMCs had their origin in fresh peripheral blood (roughly 9.3 ml).

The TCR was taken from an adult man with Graves' ophthalmopathy. Sequenced: peripheral blood. The gene calls are TRBV20-1 and TRBJ1-1, with a possible D match to TRBD1 (5 bases). The CDR3 spells CSATRVRTEAFF. The CDR3 region has the DNA TGCAGTGCCACCAGGGTTAGGACTGAAGCTTTCTTT.